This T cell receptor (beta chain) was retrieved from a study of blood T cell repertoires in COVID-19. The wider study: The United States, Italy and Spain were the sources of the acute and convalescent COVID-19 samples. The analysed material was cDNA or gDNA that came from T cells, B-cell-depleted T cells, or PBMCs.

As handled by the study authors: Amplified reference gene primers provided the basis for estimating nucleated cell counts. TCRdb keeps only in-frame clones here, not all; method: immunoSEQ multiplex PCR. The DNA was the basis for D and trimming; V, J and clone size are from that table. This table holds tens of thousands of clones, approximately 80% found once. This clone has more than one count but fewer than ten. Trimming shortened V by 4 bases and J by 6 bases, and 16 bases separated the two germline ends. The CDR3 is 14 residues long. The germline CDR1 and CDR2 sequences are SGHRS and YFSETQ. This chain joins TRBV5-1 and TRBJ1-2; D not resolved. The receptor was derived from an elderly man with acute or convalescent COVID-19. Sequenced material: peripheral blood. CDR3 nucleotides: TGCGCCAGCAGCCCGAGGTCGGGGAGAGATGGCTACACCTTC. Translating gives CASSPRSGRDGYTF. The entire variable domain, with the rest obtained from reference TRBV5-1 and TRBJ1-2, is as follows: KAGVTQTPRYLIKTRGQQVTLSCSPISGHRSVSWYQQTPGQGLQFLFEYFSETQRNKGNFPGRFSGRQFSNSRSEMNVSTLELGDSALYLCASSPRSGRDGYTFGSGTRLTVV.